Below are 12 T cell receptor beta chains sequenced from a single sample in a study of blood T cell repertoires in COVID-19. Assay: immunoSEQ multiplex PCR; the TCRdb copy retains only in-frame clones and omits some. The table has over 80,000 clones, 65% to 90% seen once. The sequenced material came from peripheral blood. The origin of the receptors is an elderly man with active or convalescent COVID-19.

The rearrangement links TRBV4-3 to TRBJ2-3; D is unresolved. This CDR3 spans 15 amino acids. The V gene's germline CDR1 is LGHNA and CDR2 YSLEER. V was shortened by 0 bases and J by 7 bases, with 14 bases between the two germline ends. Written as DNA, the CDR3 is TGCGCCAGCAGCCAAGATGGAAGGCGGCTCAATACGCAGTATTTT. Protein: CASSQDGRRLNTQYF.

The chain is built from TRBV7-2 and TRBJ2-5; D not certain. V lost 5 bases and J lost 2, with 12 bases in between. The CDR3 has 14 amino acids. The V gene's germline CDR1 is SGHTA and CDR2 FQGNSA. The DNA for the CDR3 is TGTGCCAGCAGCCAGGAAGCTTTTCAAGAGACCCAGTACTTC. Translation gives CASSQEAFQETQYF.

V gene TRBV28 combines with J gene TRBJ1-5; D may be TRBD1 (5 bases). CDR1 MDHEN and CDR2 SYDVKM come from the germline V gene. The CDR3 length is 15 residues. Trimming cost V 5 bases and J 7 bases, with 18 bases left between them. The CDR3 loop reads CASSRGWGGEQPQHF. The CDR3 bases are TGTGCCAGCAGTAGGGGTTGGGGGGGGGAACAGCCCCAGCATTTT.

CDR3 bases: TGTGCCAGCAGCCGTACAGGGGATCAGCCCCAGCATTTT. Protein: CASSRTGDQPQHF. V and J are TRBV3-1 (or the pseudogene TRBV3-2) and TRBJ1-5; 7 nucleotides match TRBD1. This CDR3 has 13 amino acids. After removal of 4 bases from V and 5 bases from J, the junction contained 2 bases not matched to a gene. CDR1 LGHDT and CDR2 YNNKEL come from the germline V gene (reference sequence).

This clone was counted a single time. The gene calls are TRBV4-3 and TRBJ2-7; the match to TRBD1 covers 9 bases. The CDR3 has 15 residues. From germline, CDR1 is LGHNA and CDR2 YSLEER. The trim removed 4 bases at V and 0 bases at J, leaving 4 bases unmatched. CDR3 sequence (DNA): TGCGCCAGCAGCCGAGGGACAGGGAACTCCTACGAGCAGTACTTC. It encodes CASSRGTGNSYEQYF.

CDR3 loop: CATSSRGGRSYNEQFF. CDR3 bases: TGTGCCACCAGCAGTCGGGGCGGGAGGTCCTACAATGAGCAGTTCTTC. J is TRBJ2-1 and V is TRBV15; 8 bases line up with TRBD2. The J segment lost 1 base and the V segment lost 3 bases, leaving 5 bases of the junction unmatched. Germline CDR1 reads LNHNV; CDR2 reads YYDKDF (reference sequence). There are 16 residues in the CDR3. The full variable domain, its missing parts supplied by reference TRBV15 and TRBJ2-1, is DAMVIQNPRYQVTQFGKPVTLSCSQTLNHNVMYWYQQKSSQAPKLLFHYYDKDFNNEADTPDNFQSRRPNTSFCFLDIRSPGLGDTAMYLCATSSRGGRSYNEQFFGPGTRLTVL.

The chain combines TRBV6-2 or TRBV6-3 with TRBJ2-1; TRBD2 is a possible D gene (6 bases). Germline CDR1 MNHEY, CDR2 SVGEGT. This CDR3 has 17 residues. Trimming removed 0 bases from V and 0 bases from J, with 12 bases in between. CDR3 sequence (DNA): TGTGCCAGCAGTTACTCGGTCCGGGGGAGCTCCTACAATGAGCAGTTCTTC. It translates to CASSYSVRGSSYNEQFF.

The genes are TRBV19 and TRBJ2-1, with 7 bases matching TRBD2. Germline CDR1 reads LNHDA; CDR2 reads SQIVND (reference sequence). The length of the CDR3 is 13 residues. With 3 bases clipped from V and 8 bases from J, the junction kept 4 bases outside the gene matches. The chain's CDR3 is CASSMPGGYEQFF. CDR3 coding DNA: TGTGCCAGTAGTATGCCGGGAGGTTATGAGCAGTTCTTC. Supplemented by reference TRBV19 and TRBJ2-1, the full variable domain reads DGGITQSPKYLFRKEGQNVTLSCEQNLNHDAMYWYRQDPGQGLRLIYYSQIVNDFQKGDIAEGYSVSREKKESFPLTVTSAQKNPTAFYLCASSMPGGYEQFFGPGTRLTVL.

In nucleotides, the CDR3 is TGCGCCAGCAGTCAACAGTATAGCGGGAGTGAGACCCAGTACTTC. Encoded protein: CASSQQYSGSETQYF. The rearrangement uses TRBV4-3 and TRBJ2-5; 9 bases line up with TRBD2. CDR3 length: 15 amino acids. Trimming removed 6 bases from V and 5 bases from J; junction bases left unmatched: 10. Germline V gene sequence: CDR1 LGHNA, CDR2 YSLEER.

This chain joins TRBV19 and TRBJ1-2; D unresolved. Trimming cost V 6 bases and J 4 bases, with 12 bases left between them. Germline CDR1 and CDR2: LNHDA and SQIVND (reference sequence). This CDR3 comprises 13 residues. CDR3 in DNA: TGTGCCAGTAGCCCAGACTCAAGCTATGGCTACACCTTC. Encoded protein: CASSPDSSYGYTF.

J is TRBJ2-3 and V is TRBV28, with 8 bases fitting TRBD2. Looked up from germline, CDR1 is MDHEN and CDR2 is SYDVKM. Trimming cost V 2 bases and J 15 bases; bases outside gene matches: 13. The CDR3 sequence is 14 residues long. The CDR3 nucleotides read TGTGCCAGCAGTTTAACAGCGGGAGTGGGTTTTAAATATTTT. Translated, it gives CASSLTAGVGFKYF. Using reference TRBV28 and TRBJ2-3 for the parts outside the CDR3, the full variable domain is DVKVTQSSRYLVKRTGEKVFLECVQDMDHENMFWYRQDPGLGLRLIYFSYDVKMKEKGDIPEGYSVSREKKERFSLILESASTNQTSMYLCASSLTAGVGFKYFGPGTRLTVL.

In nucleotides, the CDR3 is TGCGCCAGCAGCCCTCAAGGGGCGGGAGTTTACGAGCAGTACTTC. This codes for CASSPQGAGVYEQYF. This chain uses TRBV4-3 with TRBJ2-7; 7 bases align to TRBD2. J was trimmed by 4 bases and V by 4 bases; bases with no gene match: 10. The germline V gene has CDR1 LGHNA and CDR2 YSLEER. CDR3 size: 15 residues.